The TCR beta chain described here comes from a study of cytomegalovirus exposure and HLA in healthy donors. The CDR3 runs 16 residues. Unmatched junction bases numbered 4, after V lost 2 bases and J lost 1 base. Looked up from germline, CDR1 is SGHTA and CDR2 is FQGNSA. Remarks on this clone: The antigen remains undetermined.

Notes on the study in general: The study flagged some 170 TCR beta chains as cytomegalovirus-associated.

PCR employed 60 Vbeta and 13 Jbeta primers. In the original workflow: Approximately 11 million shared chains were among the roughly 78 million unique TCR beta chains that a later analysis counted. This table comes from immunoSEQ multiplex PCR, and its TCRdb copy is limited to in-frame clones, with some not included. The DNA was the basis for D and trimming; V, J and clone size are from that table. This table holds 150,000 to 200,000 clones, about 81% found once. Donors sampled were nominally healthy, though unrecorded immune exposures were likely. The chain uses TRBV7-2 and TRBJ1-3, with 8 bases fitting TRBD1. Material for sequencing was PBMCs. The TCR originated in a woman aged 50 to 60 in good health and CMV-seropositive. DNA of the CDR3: TGTGCCAGCAGCTTATTCGACAGGGGATCTGGAAACACCATATATTTT. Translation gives CASSLFDRGSGNTIYF.